A single sample is the source of the 21 T cell receptor beta chains below, sequenced in a study of blood T cells in healthy people across ages. The second PCR ran about 6 to 12 cycles with a sample-barcoded 5' primer and J-beta primers. TCRdb fed the 5' RACE reads into MiXCR, producing one record per CDR3 protein. This repertoire shows under 1,000,000 distinct CDR3 sequences, roughly 34% found once; its top ten account for roughly 13%. Input material: blood. The receptors shown here come from a man aged 18 to 29 in good health.

Of note for this clonotype: A read error may explain this, as a much larger clone is one base away. The gene calls are TRBV12-3 or TRBV12-4 and TRBJ2-3; D assignment may be TRBD1 or TRBD2 (5 bases each). Trimming took 4 bases from V and 4 from J, leaving 12 bases between them. The CDR3 consists of 14 residues. The CDR3 loop is CASSSWGSADTQYF. Written as DNA, the CDR3 is TGTGCCAGCAGTTCGTGGGGGAGCGCAGATACGCAGTATTTT.

The V gene is TRBV7-2, the J gene TRBJ1-4; 8 positions match TRBD1. V trimming: 1 base; J trimming: 3 bases; junction bases outside the gene matches: 4. CDR1 SGHTA and CDR2 FQGNSA come from the germline V gene. This CDR3 has 16 amino acids. In nucleotides, the CDR3 is TGTGCCAGCAGCTTAGTTGGGACAGGTGCTAATGAAAAACTGTTTTTT. It encodes CASSLVGTGANEKLFF.

This clonotype came up a few times. The CDR3: CASINRARHEQFF. In DNA form, the CDR3 reads TGTGCCAGCATAAACAGGGCACGCCATGAGCAGTTCTTC. The chain links TRBV7-8 to TRBJ2-1; possibly TRBD1 for D (6 bases). The CDR3 has 13 amino acids. CDR1 is SGHVS, CDR2 FQNEAQ, per germline. Between the trimmed V and J ends, which lost 7 bases and 8 bases, there was a span of 15 bases.

This clonotype has only a few counts. The rearrangement joins TRBV12-3 or TRBV12-4 to TRBJ1-2; 10 nucleotides align to TRBD1. V trimming: 5 bases; J trimming: 8 bases; junction bases outside the gene matches: 8. The CDR3 length is 14 residues. DNA of the CDR3: TGTGCCAGCAGTACCCGGACAGGGGGAGGAGGCTACACCTTC. Encoded protein: CASSTRTGGGGYTF.

The rearrangement joins TRBV27 to TRBJ1-5; no definite D call. The V gene lost 3 bases and the J gene lost 4 bases, with 10 bases spanning the gap. The CDR3 has 14 amino acids. Germline-derived CDR1 and CDR2 are MNHEY and SMNVEV (reference sequence). Here the CDR3 reads CASSLPPINQPQHF. CDR3 sequence (DNA): TGTGCCAGCAGTTTGCCACCGATTAATCAGCCCCAGCATTTT.

This CDR3 is CASSFGTGPYTF. The CDR3 region has the DNA TGTGCCAGCAGCTTCGGGACAGGGCCCTACACCTTC. The chain employs TRBV5-5 and TRBJ1-2, with TRBD1 identical over 9 bases. The CDR3 contains 12 residues. Losses at the gene ends were 2 bases for V and 10 bases for J; bases not matched to a gene: 3. CDR1 is SGHKS, CDR2 YYEKEE, per germline (reference sequence).

Points on this clonotype: A much larger clone is a single base away; this may be a read error. The genes are TRBV5-1 and TRBJ2-3; D is perhaps TRBD2 (6 bases). CDR3 size: 13 residues. Per germline, CDR1 SGHRS and CDR2 YFSETQ. CDR3 protein: CAGSIPRGDTQYF. The CDR3 DNA sequence: TGCGCCGGCAGCATCCCACGGGGGGATACGCAGTATTTT.

This clonotype showed up just a few times. The V call is TRBV6-6, the J call TRBJ2-3; D assignment may be TRBD1 or TRBD2 (5 bases each). Trimming pared 6 bases from V and 2 bases from J, leaving 12 bases between. This CDR3 is 14 amino acids long. CDR1 MNHNY and CDR2 SVGAGI come from the germline V gene (reference sequence). The CDR3 bases are TGTGCCAGCAGCGGGGCGTCCGACACAGATACGCAGTATTTT. As protein: CASSGASDTDTQYF.

V and J are TRBV20-1 and TRBJ2-1; D not certain. Germline-derived CDR1 and CDR2 are DFQATT and SNEGSKA (reference sequence). CDR3 length: 14 residues. Trimming shortened V by 6 bases and J by 2 bases, and 14 bases separated the two germline ends. DNA of the CDR3: TGCAGTGCCCCTCCAACTGCCCCCTACAATGAGCAGTTCTTC. It specifies CSAPPTAPYNEQFF.

This clonotype was found a few times. The chain couples TRBV27 to TRBJ2-7; D unclear. The CDR3 spans 13 residues. Looked up from germline, CDR1 is MNHEY and CDR2 is SMNVEV (reference sequence). V was trimmed by 3 bases and J by 3 bases, leaving 9 bases between them. CDR3 residues: CASSFSRNYEQYF. CDR3 nucleotides: TGTGCCAGCAGTTTTAGCAGGAACTACGAGCAGTACTTC.

This clonotype was seen a handful of times. J is TRBJ2-1 and V is TRBV2; 9 nucleotides line up with TRBD1. The V segment lost 10 bases and the J segment 4 bases; nucleotides outside the gene matches: 5. CDR3 length: 13 amino acids. Looked up from germline, CDR1 is SNHLY and CDR2 is FYNNEI. The CDR3 DNA reads TGTGCCACCACAGGGGGCTATTACAATGAGCAGTTCTTC. Its translation is CATTGGYYNEQFF.

This clonotype was picked up one time. Mismatch with germline at one junction end may stem from a read error. The V and J genes are TRBV5-1 and TRBJ1-6; 7 positions match TRBD1. The germline gives CDR1 SGHRS, CDR2 YFSETQ. The CDR3 length is 16 residues. CDR3 in amino acids: CASSTTRQGSNSPPHF. DNA of the CDR3: TGCGCCAGCAGCACCACTCGACAGGGCAGTAATTCACCCCCCCACTTT.

This clonotype has ten or more counts. This chain joins TRBV4-2 and TRBJ2-7, with 7 positions matching TRBD2. From germline, CDR1 is LGHNA and CDR2 YNFKEQ. Unmatched junction bases numbered 5, after V lost 1 base and J lost 2 bases. CDR3 length: 15 amino acids. The chain's CDR3 is CASSQGPTSAYEQYF. DNA for the CDR3: TGTGCCAGCAGCCAAGGCCCTACTAGCGCCTACGAGCAGTACTTC.

The chain couples TRBV20-1 to TRBJ2-1, with 8 positions matching TRBD1. The CDR3 spans 16 residues. Germline V gene sequence: CDR1 DFQATT, CDR2 SNEGSKA (reference sequence). With 3 bases clipped from V and 1 base from J, the junction kept 8 bases outside the gene matches. The CDR3 region is CSARDPGQESYNEQFF. The DNA for the CDR3 is TGCAGTGCTAGGGATCCGGGACAGGAATCCTACAATGAGCAGTTCTTC.

The J gene is TRBJ2-1, the V gene TRBV12-3 or TRBV12-4; 12 bases align to TRBD1. The CDR3 sequence is 13 residues long. The trim removed 10 bases at V and 9 bases at J, leaving 7 bases unmatched. The chain's CDR3 is CAMGTGGGPEQFF. In DNA form, the CDR3 reads TGTGCCATGGGGACAGGGGGCGGCCCTGAGCAGTTCTTC.

The chain employs TRBV12-3 or TRBV12-4 and TRBJ2-7; unclear D gene. The CDR3 loop spans 13 amino acids. V was trimmed by 2 bases and J by 3 bases, leaving 8 bases between them. The CDR3, as DNA: TGTGCCAGCAGTTTATTTGGCCTCTACGAGCAGTACTTC. This gives the protein CASSLFGLYEQYF.

The genes are TRBV20-1 and TRBJ1-2; 10 bases line up with TRBD1. The germline V gene has CDR1 DFQATT and CDR2 SNEGSKA (reference sequence). CDR3 length: 14 amino acids. V was pared by 6 bases and J by 5 bases, with 9 bases of the junction left unmatched. The CDR3 DNA sequence: TGCAGTGCGGCCGGGACAGGGGTAGGATATGGCTACACCTTC. Translating it yields CSAAGTGVGYGYTF.

To note about this clonotype: A much more abundant neighbour one base away suggests this may be a read error. The chain uses TRBV12-3 or TRBV12-4 and TRBJ2-3; 7 bases match TRBD2. The trim removed 3 bases at V and 3 bases at J, leaving 9 bases unmatched. This CDR3 comprises 16 residues. The CDR3 DNA reads TGTGCCAGCAGTTTCAATGGGGGGGTGAAAACAGATACGCAGTATTTT. Translated, it gives CASSFNGGVKTDTQYF.

This clonotype appeared a few times. The chain couples TRBV6-2 or TRBV6-3 to TRBJ2-1; 14 bases fit TRBD2. The J call is uncertain, as TRBJ2-7 better fits the DNA end. CDR3 size: 17 residues. Germline CDR1 MNHEY, CDR2 SVGEGT. CDR3 amino acids: CASSQTSGGASYNEQYF. The CDR3 coding sequence is TGTGCCAGCAGTCAGACTAGCGGGGGGGCCTCCTACAATGAGCAGTACTTC.

The genes are TRBV29-1 and TRBJ2-5; D ambiguous. Germline V gene lookup returns CDR1 SQVTM and CDR2 ANQGSEA. The CDR3 is 13 residues long. V was shortened by 6 bases and J by 7 bases, with 18 bases between the two germline ends. Here the CDR3 DNA reads TGCAGCGTCGAAACCTCGTCTTCTGGGACCCAGTACTTC. Residues: CSVETSSSGTQYF.

The table lists this clonotype with many counts. CDR3 nucleotide sequence: TGTGCCACCAGTGATTTGCCGGACAGGGGCAATGAGCAGTACTTC. Residues: CATSDLPDRGNEQYF. The chain recombines TRBV24-1 with TRBJ2-5, with 9 bases matching TRBD1. The CDR3 is made up of 15 amino acids. Germline V gene lookup returns CDR1 KGHDR and CDR2 SFDVKD. Trimming took 0 bases from V and 11 from J; bases not matched to a gene: 9.